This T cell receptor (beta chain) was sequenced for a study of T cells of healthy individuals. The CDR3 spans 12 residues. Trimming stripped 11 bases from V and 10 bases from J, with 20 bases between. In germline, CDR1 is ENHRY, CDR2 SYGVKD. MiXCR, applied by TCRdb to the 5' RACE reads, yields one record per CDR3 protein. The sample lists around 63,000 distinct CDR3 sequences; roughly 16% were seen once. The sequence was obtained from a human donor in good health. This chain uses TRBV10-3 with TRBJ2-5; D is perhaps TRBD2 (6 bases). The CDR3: CAPRWGVGGQYF. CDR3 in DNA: TGTGCCCCGAGGTGGGGGGTAGGTGGCCAGTACTTC.